This T cell receptor beta chain came from a study of T cell responses to AZD1222 COVID-19 vaccine. Regarding the study as a whole: Researchers report vaccine-associated CD4 TCRs spanning spike, with dominance at 160-218 and 743-854. It should be noted that donors were predominantly white British and more often female, and clonal diversity was possibly underestimated.

In regard to this clone: The antigen remains undetermined.

CDR3 length: 14 amino acids. V dropped 5 bases and J dropped 5; count of bases not matched to a gene: 5. The germline V gene encodes CDR1 MDHEN and CDR2 SYDVKM. The method was immunoSEQ multiplex PCR; TCRdb's version includes in-frame clones alone and lacks a portion of them. The sample has around 83,000 clones, 92% seen once. The material sequenced was peripheral blood, taken on day 0 of AZD1222 vaccination. The source is an adult in good health. J is TRBJ1-4 and V is TRBV28; 7 bases agree with TRBD1. The CDR3 spells CASSLDRRNEKLFF. In DNA form, the CDR3 reads TGTGCCAGCAGTCTGGACAGGAGGAATGAAAAACTGTTTTTT.